This passage covers 19 T cell receptor beta chains from one sample sequenced in a study of OX40 agonist ivuxolimab in advanced cancers. Generated by immunoSEQ multiplex PCR, the TCRdb table keeps only in-frame clones and is missing some. The data show approximately 70,000 clones, 86% seen once. This sample comprised CD4+ or CD8+ T cells sorted from blood, obtained in a trial of the OX40 agonist ivuxolimab. These TCRs come from an adult with an advanced solid tumor such as melanoma, head and neck, liver or kidney cancer.

The rearrangement uses TRBV19 and TRBJ1-5; D is undetermined. This CDR3 is 14 amino acids long. Germline CDR1 is LNHDA and CDR2 is SQIVND (reference sequence). V lost 5 bases to trimming and J lost 5 bases, with 13 bases between them. The DNA for the CDR3 is TGTGCCAGTAGTCCTTGGAAGGGTTATCAGCCCCAGCATTTT. Amino acid sequence: CASSPWKGYQPQHF.

The chain joins TRBV5-5 to TRBJ1-1; possible D gene TRBD1, 5 bases. Germline CDR1 is SGHKS and CDR2 is YYEKEE (reference sequence). The V and J ends lost 0 bases and 0 bases respectively, with 6 bases between them. The CDR3 is 14 residues long. This CDR3 is CASSLDRLNTEAFF. In nucleotides, the CDR3 is TGTGCCAGCAGCTTGGACAGGTTGAACACTGAAGCTTTCTTT.

The CDR3 here is CASSIQQGRSEKLFF. The CDR3, as DNA: TGTGCCAGTAGTATCCAACAGGGGAGGAGTGAAAAACTGTTTTTT. V usage is TRBV19 and J usage is TRBJ1-4; TRBD1 aligns across 7 bases. V dropped 3 bases and J dropped 7; count of bases not matched to a gene: 8. The CDR3 consists of 15 residues. Germline V gene data show CDR1 as LNHDA and CDR2 as SQIVND (reference sequence).

The chain recombines TRBV6-1 with TRBJ2-7, with 9 bases matching TRBD2. The CDR3 has 14 residues. V shed 4 bases and J 7 bases; nucleotides not matched to a gene: 8. Germline V gene data show CDR1 as MNHNS and CDR2 as SASEGT. The CDR3 sequence: CASSVGGGAGEQYF. CDR3 in DNA: TGTGCCAGCAGTGTTGGCGGGGGGGCAGGGGAGCAGTACTTC.

V is TRBV10-2 and J is TRBJ2-1, with D tentatively TRBD2 (6 bases). Between the trimmed V and J ends, which lost 4 bases and 6 bases, there was a span of 13 bases. CDR3 length: 14 amino acids. Looked up from germline, CDR1 is WSHSY and CDR2 is SAAADI. CDR3 DNA sequence: TGCGCCAGCAGTGGTTTGGGGGGAGGCAATGAGCAGTTCTTC. This translates into CASSGLGGGNEQFF.

This clone was found a few times. This rearrangement joins TRBV9 to TRBJ2-2; D may be TRBD1 (6 bases). CDR3 length equals 14 residues. Germline V gene data show CDR1 as SGDLS and CDR2 as YYNGEE. Deletions cut 2 bases from V and 6 bases from J, with 11 bases between. The CDR3 here is CASSVTTGSGELFF. The DNA of the CDR3 is TGTGCCAGCAGCGTGACCACAGGGTCCGGGGAGCTGTTTTTT.

The V gene is TRBV2, the J gene TRBJ1-5; D is unresolved. This CDR3 region has 13 residues. Deletions cut 4 bases from V and 0 bases from J, with 4 bases between. The germline V gene has CDR1 SNHLY and CDR2 FYNNEI. DNA for the CDR3: TGTGCCAGCAGTGTATATAGCAATCAGCCCCAGCATTTT. Translated, it gives CASSVYSNQPQHF.

This chain joins TRBV7-2 and TRBJ2-7, with TRBD2 identical over 9 bases. With 2 bases clipped from V and 6 bases from J, the junction kept 8 bases outside the gene matches. Germline V gene data show CDR1 as SGHTA and CDR2 as FQGNSA. The CDR3 loop spans 15 amino acids. Written as DNA, the CDR3 is TGTGCCAGCAGCTTAAGGGGGACTAGCATCTCCGAGCAGTACTTC. This codes for CASSLRGTSISEQYF.

This clone was seen once. CDR3 bases: TGTGCCAGCAGCCCGGGGTCTAGCAGTAGAGATACGCAGTATTTT. It is translated as CASSPGSSSRDTQYF. This chain links TRBV7-9 with TRBJ2-3; D is possibly TRBD2 (5 bases). CDR3 size: 15 residues. Trimming removed 5 bases at V and 5 bases at J, with 17 bases between. The germline V gene encodes CDR1 SEHNR and CDR2 FQNEAQ (reference sequence).

The chain employs TRBV6-1 and TRBJ1-4, with D possibly matching TRBD1 (6 bases). Germline V gives CDR1 MNHNS, CDR2 SASEGT. Trimming removed 1 base at V and 6 bases at J, with 12 bases between. The CDR3 length is 15 residues. This chain's CDR3 is CASSEGDNTYEKLFF. The CDR3 DNA follows: TGTGCCAGCAGTGAAGGGGACAACACCTATGAAAAACTGTTTTTT.

This clone was counted between two and nine times. The chain employs TRBV19 and TRBJ2-3; 12 bases match TRBD2. The CDR3 length is 17 residues. The trim removed 0 bases at V and 3 bases at J, leaving 4 bases unmatched. Germline CDR1 is LNHDA and CDR2 is SQIVND (reference sequence). CDR3 sequence reads: CASSIELAGGRTDTQYF. The CDR3 nucleotides are TGTGCCAGTAGTATAGAACTAGCGGGGGGTAGGACAGATACGCAGTATTTT.

A note on this clone: Sequence at one end of the junction differs from germline and may be a read error. This chain uses TRBV5-8 with TRBJ1-2, with TRBD1 matching 7 bases. Germline CDR1 SGHTS, CDR2 YDEGEE. This CDR3 has 16 residues. The CDR3 coding sequence is TGCGCCAGCAGCCAAGATCGGGGCAGGGGGAGTGATGGCTACACCTTC. It is translated as CASSQDRGRGSDGYTF.

The chain links TRBV2 to TRBJ1-1, with D possibly being TRBD1 (5 bases). The CDR3 is made up of 13 amino acids. Per the germline V gene, CDR1 is SNHLY and CDR2 is FYNNEI. V lost 5 bases to trimming and J lost 4 bases, with 11 bases between them. DNA of the CDR3: TGTGCCAGCAGTTTAAGGGGTACCACTGAAGCTTTCTTT. It encodes CASSLRGTTEAFF.

The V call is TRBV5-1, the J call TRBJ2-7; 11 nucleotides align to TRBD1. The trim removed 4 bases at V and 7 bases at J, leaving 7 bases unmatched. Per germline, CDR1 SGHRS and CDR2 YFSETQ. This CDR3 contains 14 residues. CDR3 region: CASSTGQGAREQYF. The DNA of the CDR3 is TGCGCCAGCAGCACCGGACAGGGGGCGAGGGAGCAGTACTTC.

V gene TRBV6-6 combines with J gene TRBJ1-4; TRBD1 might be the D (6 bases). The CDR3 extends over 16 amino acids. V dropped 2 bases and J dropped 8 bases, with 18 bases sitting between them. CDR1 and CDR2 from the germline V gene are MNHNY and SVGAGI (reference sequence). This chain's CDR3 is CASSYPPGGAGEKLFF. CDR3 nucleotide sequence: TGTGCCAGCAGTTACCCCCCCGGGGGGGCAGGGGAAAAACTGTTTTTT.

This clone was picked up a small number of times. The chain recombines TRBV5-8 with TRBJ2-3, with TRBD2 identical over 13 bases. CDR1 is SGHTS and CDR2 is YDEGEE in the germline V gene. V trimming: 4 bases; J trimming: 3 bases; junction bases outside the gene matches: 8. The CDR3 consists of 17 residues. The CDR3 is CASSPGTSGAMTDTQYF. The CDR3 region has the DNA TGTGCCAGCAGCCCCGGGACTAGCGGGGCAATGACAGATACGCAGTATTTT.

The chain has TRBV10-3 and TRBJ2-2; D perhaps matches TRBD2 (6 bases). The CDR3 sequence is 16 residues long. CDR1 and CDR2 (germline): ENHRY, SYGVKD. The germline V and J ends were trimmed by 4 bases and 5 bases, with 17 bases remaining between them. The DNA of the CDR3 is TGTGCCATCAGTGCCTCTGGAGGGCCGGGGACCGGGGAGCTGTTTTTT. This sequence encodes CAISASGGPGTGELFF.

The chain couples TRBV5-6 to TRBJ2-5; the D is unclear. Trimming removed 2 bases at V and 4 bases at J, with 3 bases between. Germline CDR1 reads SGHDT; CDR2 reads YYEEEE. The CDR3 loop spans 11 amino acids. In DNA, the CDR3 is TGTGCCAGCAGCTTCCGAGAGACCCAGTACTTC. Protein: CASSFRETQYF.

The V gene is TRBV19, the J gene TRBJ1-1; 7 nucleotides line up with TRBD1. CDR3 length: 14 residues. Germline trimming cut 4 bases from V and 1 base from J; bases unmatched to any gene: 3. Looked up from germline, CDR1 is LNHDA and CDR2 is SQIVND (reference sequence). The CDR3 loop reads CASSNRQGNTEAFF. CDR3 coding DNA: TGTGCCAGTAGTAACCGACAGGGGAACACTGAAGCTTTCTTT.